Sequencing of this T cell receptor (beta chain) was carried out in a study of blood T cell repertoires in COVID-19 (dated by TCRdb to the early 2020s). Notes on the research overall: Recovered participants in ImmuneRACE Cohort 3 were defined as having two consecutive negative NP/OP PCR tests, clearance from a healthcare professional, or resolution of symptoms. Collaborator samples came from the United States, Italy and Spain and covered acute and convalescent phases of COVID-19. A freely available public database, intended as a resource for researchers studying the immune response to SARS-CoV-2, is where the repertoires were released. Nearly every sample came with metadata listing a de-identified subject ID, COVID-19 status, age in years and sex. Samples were obtained from the ongoing ImmuneRACE study (first 160 participants) and from some 1,300 subjects provided by 6 global collaborators. Deeply sampled blood TCRbeta repertoires from subjects exposed to, actively infected with, or recovered from COVID-19 were included in the dataset. HLA class I and class II types, where available, came from metadata supplied by the sample provider rather than from assay-based typing. The material from the prospective study consisted of cDNA or gDNA derived from T cells, B-cell-depleted T cells, or PBMCs. Summary of the overall study and its limitations: How much clinical and demographic metadata was included differed by source and by participant, and the metadata was provided uncurated.

Participants in the prospective study were aged roughly 18 to 89 years, lived in 20 to 25 United States geographic areas, and enrolled through a virtual design. Cohort assignment in the prospective study relied on participant-reported clinical history from a screening survey and a study questionnaire. In the prospective study, mobile phlebotomists collected whole blood, serum and a nasopharyngeal or oropharyngeal swab from each participant. Prospective study participants could optionally give additional blood draws and questionnaires over a roughly 2-month period. Blood samples from the prospective study were shipped frozen or at room temperature prior to DNA extraction. TCRbeta CDR3 regions were amplified from genomic DNA using the immunoSEQ Assay, a bias-controlled multiplex PCR. Per the source publication's procedure: Nucleated cell counts per sample were estimated from amplification of reference gene primers within the assay. To quantify the absolute abundance of each unique TCRbeta CDR3 rearrangement, sequence reads were collapsed and filtered. Productive Simpson clonality was computed per sample as the square root of Simpson's diversity index over productive rearrangements. The clones in this table, taken by TCRdb from immuneACCESS, are in-frame only. Not every clone is retained; where verified, under half of the shortfall comes from an unresolved V gene, and the cause of the rest is unknown. That table furnishes V, J and clone size, whereas the DNA furnished D and trimming. Here the sample has approximately 210,000 clones; over 75% occur a single time. The ten largest clones add up to 7% to 8.5% of the sample.

Trimming leaves V shorter by 4 bases and J shorter by 1 base, with the junction holding 11 bases beyond the gene matches. From the germline V gene, CDR1 is SGHVS and CDR2 is FQNEAQ. From the cysteine up to the phenylalanine, the CDR3 has a length of 18 residues. Only the CDR3 DNA stays, 54 bases, in frame from base 1. Remarks on this clone: Its antigen is still unknown. Qualities for individual bases were not recorded, and no much larger clone is one base off.

The receptor's source is a man aged 25-45 years in a cohort exposed to, infected with or recovered from COVID-19 (not recorded which). This receptor chain uses TRBV7-8 and TRBJ1-3, with 9 bases in between that match TRBD1. The sequencing sample was made of PBMCs or T cells enriched from blood (not recorded which). CDR3 region: CASSSTAGTGLSGNTIYF. The bases read TGTGCCAGCAGCTCCACTGCCGGGACAGGGCTTTCTGGAAACACCATATATTTT.